This TCR beta chain was found in a study of shared clonotypes between healthy human individuals. It was at deep level that the assay was run. Every subset had its genomic DNA shared out evenly among several immunoSEQ plates. Clones were sequenced by immunoSEQ multiplex PCR, and TCRdb holds only the in-frame ones, with some missing. The sample shows about 2.3 million clones, 90% to 95% of them seen only once. Germline CDR1 and CDR2: MNHEY and SMNVEV (reference sequence). The length of the CDR3 is 14 residues. V was trimmed by 6 bases and J by 0 bases, leaving 12 bases between them. All donors were Caucasian adults living in Nashville, Tennessee.

The V gene is TRBV27, the J gene TRBJ2-7; no clear D. Specimen: naive CD4+ T cells from PBMCs. Subset specified: CD45RA+ positively selected. This receptor was identified in a man aged 18 to 35 in good health. Some clones in this sample may be carry-over from other donors' samples. In DNA, the CDR3 is TGTGCCAGCAGCCACGGGCCCCACTCCTACGAGCAGTACTTC. Translated, it gives CASSHGPHSYEQYF.